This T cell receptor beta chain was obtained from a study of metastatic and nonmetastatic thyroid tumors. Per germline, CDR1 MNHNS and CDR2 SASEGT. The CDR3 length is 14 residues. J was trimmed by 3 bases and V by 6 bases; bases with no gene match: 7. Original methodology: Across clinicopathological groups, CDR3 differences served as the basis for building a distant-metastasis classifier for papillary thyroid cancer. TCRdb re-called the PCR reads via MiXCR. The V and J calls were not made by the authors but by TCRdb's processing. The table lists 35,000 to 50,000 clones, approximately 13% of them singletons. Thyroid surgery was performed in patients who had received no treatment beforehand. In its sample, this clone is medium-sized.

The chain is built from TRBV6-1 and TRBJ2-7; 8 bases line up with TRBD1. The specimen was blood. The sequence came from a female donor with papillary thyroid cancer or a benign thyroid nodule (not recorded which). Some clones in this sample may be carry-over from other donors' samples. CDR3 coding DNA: TGTGCCAGCAGGGACAGGGTCTTGTTCTACGAGCAGTACTTC. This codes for CASRDRVLFYEQYF.